A selection of T cell receptor beta chains follows, all from one sample in a study of blood T cell repertoires in COVID-19. Sequencing was performed with immunoSEQ multiplex PCR; in TCRdb, only in-frame clones are kept and a portion is missing. The sample comprises approximately 120,000 clones, roughly three quarters of which are singletons, and around a fifth rests with the top ten. The sequenced sample was peripheral blood. Source of these receptors: an elderly man with acute or convalescent COVID-19. The CDR3 runs from the conserved cysteine through the conserved F or W. A D gene is named only where the DNA matches it firmly. The listing skips clone size in some rows; elsewhere it reads once, few, many or a size class.

>TRBD1|TRBJ2-1|NA|TRBV6-2/TRBV6-3
TGTGCCAGCAGTTACTCGACCGGGACAGGGATTAGGAATGAGCAGTTCTTC
CASSYSTGTGIRNEQFF
>NA|TRBJ1-3|NA|TRBV5-1
TGCGCCAGCAGCTTGGCCCTCAGCGGGAGCTCTGGAAACACCATATATTTT
CASSLALSGSSGNTIYF
>NA|TRBJ1-6|few|TRBV28
TGTGCCAGCAGCCCCCAGGGGTCGAGTTCACCCCTCCACTTT
CASSPQGSSSPLHF
>TRBD1|TRBJ2-7|few|TRBV4-3
TGCGCCAGCAGCCAAGGGCAGGGGGCATACGAGCAGTACTTC
CASSQGQGAYEQYF
>NA|TRBJ1-6|NA|TRBV24-1
TGTGCCACCAGTGATTTGTTGCTGGGGGCCTCCTATAATTCACCCCTCCACTTT
CATSDLLLGASYNSPLHF
>NA|TRBJ2-1|NA|TRBV28
TGTGCCAGCAGTACCCCGGTTCTAGTTCTACTCTACAATGAGCAGTTCTTC
CASSTPVLVLLYNEQFF
>TRBD1|TRBJ1-5|NA|TRBV19
TGTGCCAGTACCGAAACTCAGGGGGCGCGTCAGCCCCAGCATTTT
CASTETQGARQPQHF
>NA|TRBJ2-5|once|TRBV2
TGTGCCAGCACCCTCGGCTGGGCAGAGACCCAGTACTTC
CASTLGWAETQYF
>TRBD1|TRBJ1-1|NA|TRBV6-5
TGTGCCAGCAGGCAGGGGGCAGGTACTGAAGCTTTCTTT
CASRQGAGTEAFF
>NA|TRBJ2-2|NA|TRBV5-4
TGTGCCAGCAGCCGCGGACAGCCGAACACCGGGGAGCTGTTTTTT
CASSRGQPNTGELFF
>NA|TRBJ1-1|NA|TRBV11-2
TGTGCCAGCAGCCAACGGTTCACTGAAGCTTTCTTT
CASSQRFTEAFF
>NA|TRBJ1-1|few|TRBV5-6
TGTGCCAGCAGAACCCAGGTACGAAACACTGAAGCTTTCTTT
CASRTQVRNTEAFF
>NA|TRBJ1-5|NA|TRBV15
TGTGCCACCAGCGCCGACAGTAGCAATCAGCCCCAGCATTTT
CATSADSSNQPQHF
>NA|TRBJ1-2|NA|TRBV4-3
TGCGCCAGCAGCCAACAATTCGACGGGGGCTATGGCTACACCTTC
CASSQQFDGGYGYTF
>NA|TRBJ2-7|NA|TRBV28
TGTGCCAGCGGCCAGGTATCCGGCGAGCAGTACTTC
CASGQVSGEQYF
>TRBD2|TRBJ2-3|NA|TRBV6-5
TGTGCCAGCAGTTACTTGCGGGGGGGCAAAGATACGCAGTATTTT
CASSYLRGGKDTQYF
>NA|TRBJ1-5|NA|TRBV5-8
TGTGCCAGCGGCCCCAGGGCCAGCAAGCCCCAGCATTTT
CASGPRASKPQHF
>TRBD1|TRBJ2-7|few|TRBV6-5
TGTGCCAGCAGTCGACAGGGTTTCGAGCAGTACTTC
CASSRQGFEQYF
>TRBD2|TRBJ2-1|NA|TRBV5-4
TGTGCCAGCAGCTTGGTAGTAGGCGGGGGGGCCTTAAATAATGAGCAGTTCTTC
CASSLVVGGGALNNEQFF
>NA|TRBJ2-5|NA|TRBV15
TGTGCCACCAGCAGAGTCCTATATCAAAGTGTGGAGACCCAGTACTTC
CATSRVLYQSVETQYF
>TRBD2|TRBJ2-3|NA|TRBV29-1
TGCAGCGTTGATGGGACTAGCGGGGGGGATAGCACAGATACGCAGTATTTT
CSVDGTSGGDSTDTQYF
>TRBD1|TRBJ2-3|NA|TRBV2
TGTGCCAGCACCTTGGGACAGGGACCCACAGATACGCAGTATTTT
CASTLGQGPTDTQYF
>NA|TRBJ1-1|NA|TRBV16
TGTGCCAGCAGCCTCGGGAGAATAGCGAACACTGAAGCTTTCTTT
CASSLGRIANTEAFF
>NA|TRBJ1-2|NA|TRBV5-8
TGTGCCAGCAGCCCCGGAGCTAACTATGGCTACACCTTC
CASSPGANYGYTF